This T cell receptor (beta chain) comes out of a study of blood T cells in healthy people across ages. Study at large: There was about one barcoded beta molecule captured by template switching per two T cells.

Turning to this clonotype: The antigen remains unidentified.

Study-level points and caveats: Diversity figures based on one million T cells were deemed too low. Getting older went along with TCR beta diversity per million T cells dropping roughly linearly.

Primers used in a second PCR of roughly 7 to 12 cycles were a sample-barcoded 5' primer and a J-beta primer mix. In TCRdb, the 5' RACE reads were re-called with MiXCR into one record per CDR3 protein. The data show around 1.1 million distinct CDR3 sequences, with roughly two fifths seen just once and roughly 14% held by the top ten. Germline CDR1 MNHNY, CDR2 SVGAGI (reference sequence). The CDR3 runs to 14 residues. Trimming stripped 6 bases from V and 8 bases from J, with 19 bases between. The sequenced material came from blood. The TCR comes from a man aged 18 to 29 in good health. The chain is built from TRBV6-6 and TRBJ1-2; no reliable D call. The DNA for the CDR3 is TGTGCCAGCAGCCCTCCGGACCTTCTCGTGGGCTACACCTTC. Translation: CASSPPDLLVGYTF.